These T cell receptor beta chains were read from a single sample in a study of blood T cell repertoires in COVID-19. The repertoire was sequenced with immunoSEQ multiplex PCR; TCRdb's copy has only in-frame clones and lacks some. Here the sample spans approximately 670,000 clones, about 90% being singletons. Sequencing was done on a sample of peripheral blood. The receptor set was obtained from a woman in her late teens or twenties with acute or convalescent COVID-19. Each CDR3 is given with its conserved first and last residue. Fields, in order: clone size, D gene, J gene, CDR3 length, V gene, CDR3 DNA, CDR3 protein. A D gene is named only where the DNA matches it firmly. A row's size may be missing; if present it is once, few, many or a size class.

size: .; D: .; J: TRBJ1-1; length: 11; V: TRBV3-1/TRBV3-2; DNA: TGTGCCAGCCTACAGGGAGCTGAAGCTTTCTTT; CDR3: CASLQGAEAFF
size: .; D: .; J: TRBJ1-2; length: 13; V: TRBV27; DNA: TGTGCCAGCAGTTTAACGGGGTCCTATGGCTACACCTTC; CDR3: CASSLTGSYGYTF
size: .; D: .; J: TRBJ2-5; length: 15; V: TRBV13; DNA: TGTGCCAGCAGCTTCCCAGGAGGGTTCCAAGAGACCCAGTACTTC; CDR3: CASSFPGGFQETQYF
size: .; D: .; J: TRBJ1-2; length: 18; V: TRBV5-1; DNA: TGCGCCAGCAGCTCATCGGACAGATTTAACTTTACTAACTATGGCTACACCTTC; CDR3: CASSSSDRFNFTNYGYTF
size: .; D: TRBD2; J: TRBJ2-3; length: 14; V: TRBV6-2/TRBV6-3; DNA: TGTGCCAGCAGTGGACTAGTGGCCACAGATACGCAGTATTTT; CDR3: CASSGLVATDTQYF
size: .; D: .; J: TRBJ1-5; length: 17; V: TRBV7-4; DNA: TGTGCCAGCAGCCCTAGGAATCGGGGGGTTGGCAATCAGCCCCAGCATTTT; CDR3: CASSPRNRGVGNQPQHF
size: .; D: TRBD2; J: TRBJ2-2; length: 13; V: TRBV25-1; DNA: TGTGCCAGCAGTCGGGGGGTGACCGGGGAGCTGTTTTTT; CDR3: CASSRGVTGELFF
size: few; D: .; J: TRBJ1-3; length: 15; V: TRBV18; DNA: TGTGCCAGCTCACCTCCGGAGGGGCGAGGAAACACCATATATTTT; CDR3: CASSPPEGRGNTIYF
size: .; D: .; J: TRBJ1-2; length: 13; V: TRBV7-9; DNA: TGTGCCAGCAGTTTCGACGGGCGGGATGGCTACACCTTC; CDR3: CASSFDGRDGYTF
size: .; D: .; J: TRBJ2-3; length: 17; V: TRBV5-1; DNA: TGCGCCAGCAGCTTTGAATCTCTATATACTAGCACAGATACGCAGTATTTT; CDR3: CASSFESLYTSTDTQYF
size: .; D: .; J: TRBJ2-7; length: 16; V: TRBV7-9; DNA: TGTGCCAGCAGCTCGATGACGGGTCCCAGCTCCTACGAGCAGTACTTC; CDR3: CASSSMTGPSSYEQYF
size: .; D: .; J: TRBJ1-2; length: 11; V: TRBV20-1; DNA: TGCAGCAACCAGGCTAACTATGGCTACACCTTC; CDR3: CSNQANYGYTF
size: .; D: .; J: TRBJ2-3; length: 13; V: TRBV4-1; DNA: TGCGCCAGCAGCCGCGTTCCTGAAGATACGCAGTATTTT; CDR3: CASSRVPEDTQYF
size: .; D: .; J: TRBJ1-3; length: 14; V: TRBV29-1; DNA: TGCAGCGTTTTCCGGGAGGGCTTTGGAAACACCATATATTTT; CDR3: CSVFREGFGNTIYF
size: .; D: .; J: TRBJ1-1; length: 14; V: TRBV5-4; DNA: TGTGCCAGCAGCTTGGGGCAGGTCTACACTGAAGCTTTCTTT; CDR3: CASSLGQVYTEAFF
size: .; D: .; J: TRBJ1-2; length: 13; V: TRBV4-3; DNA: TGCGCCAGCAGCCAAGATTGGGCTAACGGCTACACCTTC; CDR3: CASSQDWANGYTF
size: .; D: .; J: TRBJ1-4; length: 15; V: TRBV27; DNA: TGTGCCAGCAGTTCCTCTGGGGCCAATAATGAAAAACTGTTTTTT; CDR3: CASSSSGANNEKLFF
size: .; D: TRBD1; J: TRBJ2-2; length: 19; V: TRBV5-1; DNA: TGCGCCAGCAGCTTGGCCGTTTGGGGACAGCCAAAGAACACCGGGGAGCTGTTTTTT; CDR3: CASSLAVWGQPKNTGELFF
size: once; D: .; J: TRBJ1-3; length: 15; V: TRBV7-2; DNA: TGTGCCAGCAGCTTAGTGGTGGACACGGGAAACACCATATATTTT; CDR3: CASSLVVDTGNTIYF
size: .; D: TRBD1; J: TRBJ1-5; length: 18; V: TRBV6-7; DNA: TGTGCCAGCAGTTACCGGACAGGCGTGAATTGGTGCAATCAGCCCCAGCATTTT; CDR3: CASSYRTGVNWCNQPQHF
size: .; D: TRBD1; J: TRBJ1-1; length: 16; V: TRBV5-1; DNA: TGCGCCAGCAGCTTGCCTTGGGACAGGGAGGACACTGAAGCTTTCTTT; CDR3: CASSLPWDREDTEAFF
size: .; D: .; J: TRBJ2-7; length: 15; V: TRBV11-3; DNA: TGTGCCAGCAGCATTACCGGGTCCCCGGCGGGGGAGCAGTACTTC; CDR3: CASSITGSPAGEQYF
size: .; D: TRBD1; J: TRBJ1-2; length: 15; V: TRBV18; DNA: TGTGCCAGCTCACCACCGGACAGGGGTTGGAATGGCTACACCTTC; CDR3: CASSPPDRGWNGYTF
size: .; D: .; J: TRBJ2-1; length: 14; V: TRBV9; DNA: TGTGCCAGCAGCCCCGGGGTCCTTTACAATGAGCAGTTCTTC; CDR3: CASSPGVLYNEQFF
size: .; D: .; J: TRBJ2-5; length: 14; V: TRBV6-2/TRBV6-3; DNA: TGTGCCAGCAGCCGGACAGCCCTCCAAGAGACCCAGTACTTC; CDR3: CASSRTALQETQYF
size: .; D: TRBD1; J: TRBJ1-2; length: 16; V: TRBV7-2; DNA: TGTGCCAGCAGCCTTGGACAGGGGGCAGCTAACTATGGCTACACCTTC; CDR3: CASSLGQGAANYGYTF
size: .; D: TRBD1; J: TRBJ1-6; length: 14; V: TRBV3-1/TRBV3-2; DNA: TGTGCCAGCAGCCCCGGGGGACAGACATCACCCCTCCACTTT; CDR3: CASSPGGQTSPLHF
size: .; D: TRBD2; J: TRBJ2-7; length: 16; V: TRBV9; DNA: TGTGCCAGCAGCGTAGCTACCGGGGGGAGCCCCTACGAGCAGTACTTC; CDR3: CASSVATGGSPYEQYF
size: .; D: .; J: TRBJ1-5; length: 11; V: TRBV2; DNA: TGTGCCAGCAGTGAAAAGGGGGCCCAGCATTTT; CDR3: CASSEKGAQHF
size: .; D: TRBD2; J: TRBJ2-3; length: 17; V: TRBV5-4; DNA: TGTGCCAGCAGCACGGGACTAGCGGGGGGTTGGGGAGATACGCAGTATTTT; CDR3: CASSTGLAGGWGDTQYF
size: .; D: .; J: TRBJ1-1; length: 11; V: TRBV27; DNA: TGTGCCAGCATTCGACACCTTGAAGCTTTCTTT; CDR3: CASIRHLEAFF
size: .; D: TRBD1; J: TRBJ1-1; length: 14; V: TRBV9; DNA: TGTGCCAGCAGCCCGGGACAGCCCAACACTGAAGCTTTCTTT; CDR3: CASSPGQPNTEAFF
size: .; D: .; J: TRBJ1-1; length: 14; V: TRBV4-1; DNA: TGCGCCAGCAGTATAACGGGGTCGAACACTGAAGCTTTCTTT; CDR3: CASSITGSNTEAFF
size: .; D: .; J: TRBJ1-1; length: 11; V: TRBV6-5; DNA: TGTGCCAGCCAACTATCAGAAGAAGCTTTCTTT; CDR3: CASQLSEEAFF
size: .; D: .; J: TRBJ1-1; length: 13; V: TRBV28; DNA: TGTGCCAGCAAAGGTCCAGGGATCACTGAAGCTTTCTTT; CDR3: CASKGPGITEAFF
size: .; D: .; J: TRBJ2-3; length: 15; V: TRBV9; DNA: TGTGCCAGCAGCGCCACAGGGCGCAGCACAGATACGCAGTATTTT; CDR3: CASSATGRSTDTQYF
size: .; D: .; J: TRBJ1-1; length: 12; V: TRBV21-1; DNA: TGTGCCAGCAAGGGGGGGGCAACAACCGCTTTCTTT; CDR3: CASKGGATTAFF
size: .; D: TRBD1; J: TRBJ1-6; length: 16; V: TRBV3-1/TRBV3-2; DNA: TGTGCCAGCAGCAAGACAGGGGCGCAGCGTAATTCACCCCTCCACTTT; CDR3: CASSKTGAQRNSPLHF
size: .; D: TRBD1; J: TRBJ1-1; length: 13; V: TRBV5-5; DNA: TGTGCCAGCAGCTTGGACAGGGGCACTGAAGCTTTCTTT; CDR3: CASSLDRGTEAFF
size: few; D: TRBD2; J: TRBJ2-1; length: 15; V: TRBV6-1; DNA: TGTGCCAGCAGTGAGGCGACTAGCGGGGGAGATGAGCAGTTCTTC; CDR3: CASSEATSGGDEQFF
size: .; D: TRBD2; J: TRBJ2-3; length: 15; V: TRBV6-5; DNA: TGTGCCAGCAGGCCCGGGACTAGCAAGGAAGATACGCAGTATTTT; CDR3: CASRPGTSKEDTQYF
size: .; D: .; J: TRBJ2-6; length: 15; V: TRBV6-4; DNA: TGTGCCAGCAGTGAAGGAGGGAGTGGGGCCAACGTCCTGACTTTC; CDR3: CASSEGGSGANVLTF
size: .; D: .; J: TRBJ2-3; length: 12; V: TRBV3-1/TRBV3-2; DNA: TGTGCCAGCAGCCAATCTCGGGGGTCGCAGTATTTT; CDR3: CASSQSRGSQYF
size: .; D: TRBD1; J: TRBJ2-1; length: 18; V: TRBV7-9; DNA: TGTGCCAGCAGCCCAAAAGGGACAGGGGCAGCGGTCTACAATGAGCAGTTCTTC; CDR3: CASSPKGTGAAVYNEQFF
size: once; D: .; J: TRBJ2-7; length: 18; V: TRBV21-1; DNA: TGTGCCAGCAGCAAATGGGGAGAATTGCGGGGTGGAAGCTACGAGCAGTACTTC; CDR3: CASSKWGELRGGSYEQYF
size: few; D: TRBD1; J: TRBJ1-2; length: 14; V: TRBV28; DNA: TGTGCCAGCAACCTCAACAGGGGGTCCTATGGCTACACCTTC; CDR3: CASNLNRGSYGYTF
size: few; D: .; J: TRBJ1-5; length: 14; V: TRBV5-4; DNA: TGTGCCAGCAGCCGGGCGGGAAGCGGTCAGCCCCAGCATTTT; CDR3: CASSRAGSGQPQHF
size: .; D: .; J: TRBJ1-1; length: 13; V: TRBV10-2; DNA: TGCGCCAGCAGGGGAGGGGCTGGGACTGAAGCTTTCTTT; CDR3: CASRGGAGTEAFF
size: .; D: .; J: TRBJ1-6; length: 14; V: TRBV2; DNA: TGTGCCAGCAGTGAACCGTCCTATAATTCACCCCTCCACTTT; CDR3: CASSEPSYNSPLHF
size: .; D: .; J: TRBJ2-3; length: 14; V: TRBV4-3; DNA: TGCGCCAGCAGCCAGTTTCAGGGCACAGATACGCAGTATTTT; CDR3: CASSQFQGTDTQYF
size: .; D: .; J: TRBJ2-7; length: 13; V: TRBV4-2; DNA: TGTGCCAGCAGCCAATCAAACTTGTGGGAGCAGTACTTC; CDR3: CASSQSNLWEQYF